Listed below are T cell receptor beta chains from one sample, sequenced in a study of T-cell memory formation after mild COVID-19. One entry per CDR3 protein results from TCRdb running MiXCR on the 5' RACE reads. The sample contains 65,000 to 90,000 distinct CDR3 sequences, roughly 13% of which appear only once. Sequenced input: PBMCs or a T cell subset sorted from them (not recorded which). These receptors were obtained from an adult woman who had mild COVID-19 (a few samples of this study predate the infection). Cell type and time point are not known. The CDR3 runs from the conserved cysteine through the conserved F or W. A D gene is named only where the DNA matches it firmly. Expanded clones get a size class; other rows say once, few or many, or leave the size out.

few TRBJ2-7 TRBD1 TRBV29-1 TGCAGCGCTGGGACAGGGGCCACCTACGAGCAGTACTTC CSAGTGATYEQYF
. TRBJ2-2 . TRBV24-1 TGTGCCACCAGTGATTGGACATGGTCAGGTTCCTTTGAGCTTCTTACGAACACCGGGGAGCTGTTTTTT CATSDWTWSGSFELLTNTGELFF
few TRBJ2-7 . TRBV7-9 TGTGCCAGCAGCTTAGATCCACGCTACTACGAGCAGTACTTC CASSLDPRYYEQYF
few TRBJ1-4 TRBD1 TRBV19 TGTGCCAGTAGTTCCCGAGACAGGGCCGGTGAAAAACTGTTTTTT CASSSRDRAGEKLFF
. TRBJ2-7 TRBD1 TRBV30 TGTGCCTGGAGTCTCTCGACAGGGGCCCACGAGCAGTACTTC CAWSLSTGAHEQYF
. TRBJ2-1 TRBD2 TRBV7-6 TGTGCCAGCAGCTTCGGGACTAACAATGAGCAGTTCTTC CASSFGTNNEQFF
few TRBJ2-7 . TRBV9 TGTGCCAGCAGCCCAGGACACGAGCAGTACTTC CASSPGHEQYF
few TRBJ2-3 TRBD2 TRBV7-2 TGTGCCAGCAGCTTAGAAGGACTAGCGGGATTCACAGATACGCAGTATTTT CASSLEGLAGFTDTQYF
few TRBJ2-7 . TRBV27 TGTGCCAGCAGTTTATCGGAAGGCTCCTACGAGCAGTACTTC CASSLSEGSYEQYF
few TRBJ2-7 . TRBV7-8 TGTGCCAGCAGCCCCAATCCCTATGGGGGATCCTACGAGCAGTACTTC CASSPNPYGGSYEQYF
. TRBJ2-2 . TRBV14 TGTGCCAGCAGTCGAACTAGTCACACCGGGGAGCTGTTTTTT CASSRTSHTGELFF
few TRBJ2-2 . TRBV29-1 TGCAGCGTTAGGTGGGGGGCGAACACCGGGGAGCTGTTTTTT CSVRWGANTGELFF
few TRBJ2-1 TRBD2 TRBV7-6 TGTGCCAGCAACCCAGGCGCGGGGGGGGCCTACAATGAGCAGTTCTTC CASNPGAGGAYNEQFF
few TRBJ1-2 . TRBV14 TGTGCCAGCAGCCGAGAATCCACAGGCAACTATGGCTACACCTTC CASSRESTGNYGYTF
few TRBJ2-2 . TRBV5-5 TGTGCCAGCAGCGTAGATGAAAACACCGGGGAGCTGTTTTTT CASSVDENTGELFF
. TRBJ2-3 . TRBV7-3 TGTGCCAGCAGCTTAGGGTTGGGGGTCACAGATACGCAGTATTTT CASSLGLGVTDTQYF
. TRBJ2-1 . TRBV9 TGTGCCAGCAGCCCAACGGGATGGGATGAGCAGTTCTTC CASSPTGWDEQFF
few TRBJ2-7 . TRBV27 TGTGCCAGCAGTTTATCCGGAGGGGGAGCCTACGAGCAGTACTTC CASSLSGGGAYEQYF
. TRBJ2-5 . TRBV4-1 TGCGCCAGCAGCCAAGGAGGAGCGGAGGGGGAGACCCAGTACTTC CASSQGGAEGETQYF
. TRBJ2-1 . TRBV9 TGTGCCAGCAGCGTAGAGATGGGGCGCCCCGAGTATGAGCAGTTCTTC CASSVEMGRPEYEQFF
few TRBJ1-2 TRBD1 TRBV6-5 TGTGCCAGCAGTTATGAGTTCGGGGCAGGGGGATATTATGGCTACACCTTC CASSYEFGAGGYYGYTF
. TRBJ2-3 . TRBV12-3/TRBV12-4 TGTGCCAGCAGTTCCCCCGCTAGCACAGATACGCAGTATTTT CASSSPASTDTQYF
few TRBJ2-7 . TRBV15 TGTGCCACCTCCTCTGGAGCGGGCTCACCCTACGAGCAGTACTTC CATSSGAGSPYEQYF
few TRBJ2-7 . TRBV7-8 TGTGCCAGCAGCACAGGGGGGGAGTACGAGCAGTACTTC CASSTGGEYEQYF
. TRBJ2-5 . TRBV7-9 TGTGCCAGCAGCTTAGTAGGGGGAGTGGGAGAGACCCAGTACTTC CASSLVGGVGETQYF
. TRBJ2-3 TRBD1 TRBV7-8 TGTGCCAGCAACCTAGGGGGCTCAACAGATACGCAGTATTTT CASNLGGSTDTQYF
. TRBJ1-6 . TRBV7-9 TGTGCCAGCAGCAGGCCCCAATCACCCCTCCACTTT CASSRPQSPLHF
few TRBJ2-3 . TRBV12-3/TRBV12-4 TGTGCCAGCAGTCCTTCTCGGGGAATAGATACGCAGTATTTT CASSPSRGIDTQYF
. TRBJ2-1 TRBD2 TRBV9 TGTGCCAGCAGCGCCTCATCAGGGAGCATCGGGGGGGATGAGCAGTTCTTC CASSASSGSIGGDEQFF
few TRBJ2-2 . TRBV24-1 TGTGCCACCAGTGATCGACTACCGAACACCGGGGAGCTGTTTTTT CATSDRLPNTGELFF
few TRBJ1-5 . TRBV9 TGTGCCAGCAGCGCACAGGGTATCAGTCAGCCCCAGCATTTT CASSAQGISQPQHF
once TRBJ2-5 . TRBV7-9 TGTGCCAGCAGCTTTCTCGGGAGCGCCCACCTCCAAGAGACCCAGTACTTC CASSFLGSAHLQETQYF
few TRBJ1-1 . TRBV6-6 TGTGCCAGCAGTTCTTTGACTCCAGGGGTGGCGGACACTGAAGCTTTCTTT CASSSLTPGVADTEAFF
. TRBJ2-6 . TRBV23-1 TGCGCCAACCCCTCAGAGGTCCGGGGCCGATTGGTCGGGGCCAACGTCCTGACTTTC CANPSEVRGRLVGANVLTF
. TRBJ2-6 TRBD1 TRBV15 TGTGCCACCAGCAGCAAGGGACAGGGACCTGGGGCCAACGTCCTGACTTTC CATSSKGQGPGANVLTF
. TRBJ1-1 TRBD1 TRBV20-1 TGCAGTGCTAGAGGGGACAGTAATACTGAAGCTTTCTTT CSARGDSNTEAFF
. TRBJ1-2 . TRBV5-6 TGTGCCAGCAGCTTGAACAGGCAGGGAGAAGTTTATGGCTACACCTTC CASSLNRQGEVYGYTF
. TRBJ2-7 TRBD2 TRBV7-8 TGTGCCAGCAGCTTCCGGGGGGCCTACGAGCAGTACTTC CASSFRGAYEQYF
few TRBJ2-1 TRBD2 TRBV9 TGTGCCAGCAGCGTAGAGGGACTATACTACAATGAGCAGTTCTTC CASSVEGLYYNEQFF
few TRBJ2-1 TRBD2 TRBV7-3 TGTGCCAGCAGCTTATCTCTAGCGGGCGTCACCAATGAGCAGTTCTTC CASSLSLAGVTNEQFF
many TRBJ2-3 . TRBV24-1 TGTGCCACCAGTGAAGGGGCCCCTAGCACAGATACGCAGTATTTT CATSEGAPSTDTQYF
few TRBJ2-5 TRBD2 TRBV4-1 TGCGCCAGCAGCCAAGGAGAGCGGGGGGCGCAAGAGACCAAGTACTTC CASSQGERGAQETKYF
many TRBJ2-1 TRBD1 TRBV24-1 TGTGCCACCAGTGACCCCACAGGGGGCGCCTACAATGAGCAGTTCTTC CATSDPTGGAYNEQFF
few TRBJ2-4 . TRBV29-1 TGCAGCGTTGAACCCCCGGGTAAAAACATTCAGTACTTC CSVEPPGKNIQYF